The clone carrying this TCR beta chain came up many times. Its antigen is currently unknown. Cell sorting on a FACSAria was used to separate CD4+ and CD8+ T cells from the PBMCs. In each case, RNA was isolated and then reverse transcribed into cDNA as the sequencing template. This table comes from immunoSEQ multiplex PCR, and its TCRdb copy is limited to in-frame clones, with some not included. The sample records 150,000 to 200,000 clones, around three fifths being singletons. These data originate in a study of CD8+ T cells in alopecia areata. V was pared by 10 bases and J by 4 bases, with 16 bases between. The CDR3 covers 14 residues. The germline gives CDR1 MNHNS, CDR2 SASEGT. Points from the study as a whole: Sharing of TCR sequences between patients (possibly for HLA-related reasons) was less clear than in mice.

The chain uses TRBV6-1 and TRBJ2-2, with D possibly matching TRBD1 (6 bases). This material consisted of CD4+ T cells sorted from blood, taken at week 0. The receptor was isolated from a human donor with alopecia areata. The CDR3 region is CATQTGTGTGELFF. The CDR3 DNA reads TGTGCCACTCAAACAGGGACGGGCACCGGGGAGCTGTTTTTT.